This T cell receptor beta chain was obtained from a study of T cell responses to AZD1222 COVID-19 vaccine. Study results and limitations: There were vaccine-associated CD4 TCRs across spike, dominant at 160-218 and 743-854. Unmutated variant regions are reportedly the target of nearly half of TCRs that are spike-specific. Repertoires were obtained solely post-peak T cell response.

Sequenced by immunoSEQ multiplex PCR; TCRdb stores in-frame clones only, minus some. The sample has about 120,000 clones, roughly nine tenths seen once; the top ten hold roughly 4.5%. In the case of this clone: Its antigen is undetermined.

The CDR3 has 12 amino acids. The V gene lost 2 bases and the J gene lost 7 bases, with 9 bases spanning the gap. Germline assignment: CDR1 MNHEY and CDR2 SVGEGT. The J gene is TRBJ2-7, the V gene TRBV6-2 or TRBV6-3; tentatively, D is TRBD2 (5 bases). The sequence was collected from an adult in good health. Specimen: peripheral blood, collected on day 0 of AZD1222 vaccination. Here the CDR3 reads CASSYARGEQYF. CDR3 nucleotide sequence: TGTGCCAGCAGTTACGCTAGAGGGGAGCAGTACTTC.